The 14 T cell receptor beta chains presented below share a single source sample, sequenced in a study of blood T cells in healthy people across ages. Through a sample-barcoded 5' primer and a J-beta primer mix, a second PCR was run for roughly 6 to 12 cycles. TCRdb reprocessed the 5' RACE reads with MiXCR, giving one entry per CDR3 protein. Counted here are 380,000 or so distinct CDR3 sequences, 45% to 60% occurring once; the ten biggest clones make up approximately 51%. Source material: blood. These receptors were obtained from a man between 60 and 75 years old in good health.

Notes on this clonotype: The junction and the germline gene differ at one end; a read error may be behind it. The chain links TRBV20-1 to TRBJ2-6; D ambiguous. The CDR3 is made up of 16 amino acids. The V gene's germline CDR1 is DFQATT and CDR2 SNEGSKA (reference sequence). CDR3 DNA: TGCAGCGCTAGGCCACAACTTACCTCTGGGGCCAACGTCCTGACTTTC. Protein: CSARPQLTSGANVLTF.

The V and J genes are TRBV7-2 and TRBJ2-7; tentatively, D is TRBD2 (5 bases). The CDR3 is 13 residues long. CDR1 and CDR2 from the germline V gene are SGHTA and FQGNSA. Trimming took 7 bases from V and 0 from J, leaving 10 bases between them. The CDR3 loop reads CASTSGLSYEQYF. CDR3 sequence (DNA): TGTGCCAGCACATCCGGACTCTCCTACGAGCAGTACTTC.

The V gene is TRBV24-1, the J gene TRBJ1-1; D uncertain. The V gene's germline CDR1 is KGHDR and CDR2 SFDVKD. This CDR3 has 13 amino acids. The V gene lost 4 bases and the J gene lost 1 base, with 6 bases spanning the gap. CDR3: CATSEKGNTEAFF. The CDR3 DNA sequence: TGTGCCACCAGTGAAAAGGGGAACACTGAAGCTTTCTTT.

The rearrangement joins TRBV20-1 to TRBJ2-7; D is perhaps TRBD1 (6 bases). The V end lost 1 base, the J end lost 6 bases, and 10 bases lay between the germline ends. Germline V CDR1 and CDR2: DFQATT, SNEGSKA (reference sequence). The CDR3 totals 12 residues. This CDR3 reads CSARVLGGEQYF. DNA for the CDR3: TGCAGTGCTAGAGTTTTAGGGGGCGAGCAGTACTTC.

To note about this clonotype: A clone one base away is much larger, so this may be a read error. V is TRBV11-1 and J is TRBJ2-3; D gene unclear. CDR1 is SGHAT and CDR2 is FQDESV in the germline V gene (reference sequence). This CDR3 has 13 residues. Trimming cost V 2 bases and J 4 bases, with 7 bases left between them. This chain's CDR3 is CASSLYGADTQYF. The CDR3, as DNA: TGTGCCAGCAGCTTATATGGGGCAGATACGCAGTATTTT.

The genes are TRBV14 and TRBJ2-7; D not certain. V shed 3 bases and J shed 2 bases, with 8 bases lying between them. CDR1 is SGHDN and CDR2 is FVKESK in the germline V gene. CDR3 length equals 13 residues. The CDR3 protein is CASSQGNPYEQYF. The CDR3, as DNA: TGTGCCAGCAGCCAGGGGAATCCCTACGAGCAGTACTTC.

The CDR3: CASSVAGGHQDTQYF. As DNA, the CDR3 is TGTGCCAGCAGCGTAGCGGGAGGGCATCAAGATACGCAGTATTTT. The chain links TRBV9 to TRBJ2-3; 8 positions agree with TRBD2. Germline V CDR1 and CDR2: SGDLS, YYNGEE. CDR3 length: 15 residues. J was trimmed by 5 bases and V by 0 bases; bases with no gene match: 5.

The CDR3 sequence is CASSLGGPGDTQYF. In nucleotides, the CDR3 is TGCGCCAGCAGCTTGGGGGGGCCGGGGGATACGCAGTATTTT. The genes are TRBV5-1 and TRBJ2-3, with D possibly matching TRBD1 (6 bases). Trimming pared 0 bases from V and 6 bases from J, leaving 11 bases between. This CDR3 contains 14 residues. Looked up from germline, CDR1 is SGHRS and CDR2 is YFSETQ.

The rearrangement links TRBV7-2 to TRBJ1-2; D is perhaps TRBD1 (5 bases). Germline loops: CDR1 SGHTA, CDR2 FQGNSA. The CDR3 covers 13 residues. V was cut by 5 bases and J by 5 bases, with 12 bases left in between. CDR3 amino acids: CASSPLAGYGYTF. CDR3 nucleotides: TGTGCCAGCAGCCCCTTGGCAGGGTATGGCTACACCTTC.

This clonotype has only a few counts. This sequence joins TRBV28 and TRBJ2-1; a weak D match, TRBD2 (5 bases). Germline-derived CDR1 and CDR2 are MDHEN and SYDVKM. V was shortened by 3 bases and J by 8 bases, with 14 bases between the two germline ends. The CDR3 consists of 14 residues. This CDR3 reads CASSFRRPRHEQFF. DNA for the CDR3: TGTGCCAGCAGTTTTAGGAGGCCGAGACATGAGCAGTTCTTC.

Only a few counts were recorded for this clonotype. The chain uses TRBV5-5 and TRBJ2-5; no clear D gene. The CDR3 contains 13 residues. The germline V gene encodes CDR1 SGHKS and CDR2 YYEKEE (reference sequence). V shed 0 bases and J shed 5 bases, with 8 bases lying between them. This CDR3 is CASSLGFRETQYF. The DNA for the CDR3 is TGTGCCAGCAGCTTGGGATTTCGGGAGACCCAGTACTTC.

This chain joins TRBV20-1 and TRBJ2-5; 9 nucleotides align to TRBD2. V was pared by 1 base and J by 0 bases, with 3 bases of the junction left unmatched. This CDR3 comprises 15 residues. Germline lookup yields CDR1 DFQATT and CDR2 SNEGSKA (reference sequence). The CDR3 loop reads CSARGIAGDQETQYF. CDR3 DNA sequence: TGCAGTGCTAGAGGAATAGCGGGGGACCAAGAGACCCAGTACTTC.

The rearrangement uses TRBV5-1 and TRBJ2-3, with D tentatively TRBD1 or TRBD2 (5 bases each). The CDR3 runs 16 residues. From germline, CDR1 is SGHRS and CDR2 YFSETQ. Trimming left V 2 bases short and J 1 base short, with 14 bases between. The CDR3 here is CASSLSRGLGTDTQYF. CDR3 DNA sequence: TGCGCCAGCAGCTTATCGAGGGGCCTAGGCACAGATACGCAGTATTTT.

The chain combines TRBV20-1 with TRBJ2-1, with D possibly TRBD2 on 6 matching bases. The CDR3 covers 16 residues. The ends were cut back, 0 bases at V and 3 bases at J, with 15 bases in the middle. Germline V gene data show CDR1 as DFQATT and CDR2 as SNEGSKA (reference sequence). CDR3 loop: CSARDPGGAGYNEQFF. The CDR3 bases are TGCAGTGCTAGAGATCCTGGCGGGGCTGGCTACAATGAGCAGTTCTTC.